In its sample, the clone carrying this TCR beta chain was seen once. Its antigen remains unidentified. The data are from a study of T cells in Graves' hyperthyroidism and ophthalmopathy. Researchers took RNA transcripts and amplified the TCR beta CDR3 regions from them. TCR CDR3 underwent first-round RT-PCR with the HTBI primer set. From the multiplex PCR reads, TCRdb called clonotypes with MiXCR, one entry per CDR3 protein. Here the sample spans under 750,000 distinct CDR3 sequences, around 20% being singletons. Study findings and constraints: Ophthalmopathy and stable hyperthyroidism were told apart by a 13 V-J model. In the blood, most expanded thyroid clonotypes above 0.001 appeared as well.

The authors obtained PBMCs from roughly 10 ml of fresh peripheral blood. There are 15 residues in the CDR3. CDR1 and CDR2 (germline): LNHNV, YYDKDF (reference sequence). V was shortened by 0 bases and J by 10 bases, with 13 bases between the two germline ends. The sequenced material came from blood. This TCR was sampled from a woman aged 45 to 65 with Graves' hyperthyroidism that later progressed to Graves' ophthalmopathy. The rearrangement uses TRBV15 and TRBJ1-6; D uncertain. CDR3: CATSRERYQFSPLHF. As DNA, the CDR3 is TGTGCCACCAGCAGAGAGCGGTACCAGTTCTCACCCCTCCACTTT.